This TCR beta chain was sequenced for a study of cytomegalovirus exposure and HLA in healthy donors. The CDR3 runs 13 residues. CDR1 and CDR2 from the germline V gene are LNHDA and SQIVND (reference sequence). Deletions cut 9 bases from V and 1 base from J, with 10 bases between. Broader study findings: A later analysis reported that several of the most significant clusters appeared to be linked to common viral pathogens, among them Epstein-Barr virus. Cytomegalovirus status, reportedly, was diagnosed with high specificity and sensitivity by the classifier. A later look showed TCR association rates differing by HLA locus, highest for DRB1 and lowest for HLA-C. At a 0.05 false discovery rate, a later analysis found about 17,000 TCR beta sequences to be associated with HLA alleles.

As concerns this clone: Antigen unknown.

The PCR employed 60 Vbeta primers together with 13 Jbeta primers. Sequencing used immunoSEQ multiplex PCR; TCRdb keeps in-frame clones, though not all of them. Altogether under 250,000 clones are present, roughly 85% being singletons, with the ten largest covering 0.24%. Sequenced sample: PBMCs. The source is a girl aged 2 to 9 in good health and CMV-seronegative. V usage is TRBV19 and J usage is TRBJ1-5, with D tentatively TRBD1 (5 bases). Written as DNA, the CDR3 is TGTGCCAGGAGACAGAGGAGCAATCAGCCCCAGCATTTT. It encodes CARRQRSNQPQHF.